The rows below give T cell receptor beta chains drawn from one sample of a study of shared clonotypes between healthy human individuals. The method was immunoSEQ multiplex PCR; TCRdb's version includes in-frame clones alone and lacks a portion of them. Of about 2 million clones listed, roughly 95% are singletons. Sequenced: naive CD4+ T cells sorted from blood. Receptors originate from a man aged 18-30 years in good health. Both conserved end residues are part of each CDR3. Fields, in order: J gene, V gene, D gene, clone size, CDR3 protein, CDR3 DNA. The D gene is left open where the match is weak. The size entry is marked missing in some rows and otherwise reads once, few, many or a size class.

J gene: TRBJ2-7
V gene: TRBV29-1
D gene: .
clone size: .
CDR3 protein: CSVEGPQGSNF
CDR3 DNA: TGCAGCGTGGAAGGCCCCCAGGGTTCGAACTTC

J gene: TRBJ2-6
V gene: TRBV28
D gene: .
clone size: once
CDR3 protein: CASSSLCLTQSRANVLTF
CDR3 DNA: TGTGCCAGCAGTTCGCTCTGCTTGACACAAAGTCGGGCCAACGTCCTGACTTTC

J gene: TRBJ1-3
V gene: TRBV6-1
D gene: .
clone size: .
CDR3 protein: CASRIYLGNTIYF
CDR3 DNA: TGTGCCAGCAGAATATATCTGGGAAACACCATATATTTT

J gene: TRBJ2-5
V gene: TRBV7-3
D gene: .
clone size: .
CDR3 protein: CASSLNRQETQYF
CDR3 DNA: TGTGCCAGCAGCTTAAATCGGCAAGAGACCCAGTACTTC

J gene: TRBJ2-7
V gene: TRBV14
D gene: .
clone size: .
CDR3 protein: CASSQGSGFEQYF
CDR3 DNA: TGTGCCAGCAGCCAAGGTTCCGGTTTCGAGCAGTACTTC

J gene: TRBJ2-7
V gene: TRBV4-1
D gene: .
clone size: .
CDR3 protein: CASSQEEGFEQYF
CDR3 DNA: TGCGCCAGCAGCCAAGAGGAAGGGTTTGAGCAGTACTTC

J gene: TRBJ2-7
V gene: TRBV6-7
D gene: TRBD1
clone size: .
CDR3 protein: CASSYSGQAPYEQYF
CDR3 DNA: TGTGCCAGCAGTTATTCGGGACAGGCCCCCTACGAGCAGTACTTC

J gene: TRBJ2-7
V gene: TRBV10-3
D gene: .
clone size: .
CDR3 protein: CAISEPAGTDSYEQYF
CDR3 DNA: TGTGCCATCAGTGAGCCGGCCGGGACTGACTCCTACGAGCAGTACTTC

J gene: TRBJ1-4
V gene: TRBV7-6
D gene: .
clone size: .
CDR3 protein: CASSLGGGYFEKLFF
CDR3 DNA: TGTGCCAGCAGCTTAGGCGGGGGCTATTTTGAAAAACTGTTTTTT

J gene: TRBJ2-7
V gene: TRBV19
D gene: .
clone size: .
CDR3 protein: CASRGAGTTYEQYF
CDR3 DNA: TGTGCCAGTAGAGGAGCGGGCACCACCTACGAGCAGTACTTC

J gene: TRBJ2-7
V gene: TRBV4-3
D gene: .
clone size: .
CDR3 protein: CASSQAAGLSYEQYF
CDR3 DNA: TGCGCCAGCAGCCAAGCAGCGGGCCTCTCCTACGAGCAGTACTTC

J gene: TRBJ2-7
V gene: TRBV4-3
D gene: .
clone size: .
CDR3 protein: CASSQERAYEQYF
CDR3 DNA: TGCGCCAGCAGCCAAGAGCGAGCCTACGAGCAGTACTTC

J gene: TRBJ2-7
V gene: TRBV7-2
D gene: .
clone size: .
CDR3 protein: CASSLGGSIYEQYF
CDR3 DNA: TGTGCCAGCAGCTTAGGAGGGAGTATCTACGAGCAGTACTTC

J gene: TRBJ2-2
V gene: TRBV4-1
D gene: TRBD1
clone size: few
CDR3 protein: CASSHVDRGLRELFF
CDR3 DNA: TGCGCCAGCAGCCATGTAGACAGGGGGCTTAGGGAGCTGTTTTTT

J gene: TRBJ2-1
V gene: TRBV5-4
D gene: TRBD1
clone size: .
CDR3 protein: CASSSGQGHNEQFF
CDR3 DNA: TGTGCCAGCAGCTCGGGACAGGGGCACAATGAGCAGTTCTTC

J gene: TRBJ1-5
V gene: TRBV4-2
D gene: .
clone size: .
CDR3 protein: CASSQEAAETYNQPQHF
CDR3 DNA: TGTGCCAGCAGCCAAGAGGCAGCCGAAACGTATAATCAGCCCCAGCATTTT

J gene: TRBJ2-2
V gene: TRBV27
D gene: .
clone size: .
CDR3 protein: CASSYTGVNTGELFF
CDR3 DNA: TGTGCCAGCAGCTATACCGGGGTGAACACCGGGGAGCTGTTTTTT

J gene: TRBJ1-1
V gene: TRBV10-1
D gene: .
clone size: .
CDR3 protein: CASSELRTSTEAFF
CDR3 DNA: TGCGCCAGCAGTGAGCTCCGTACTTCCACTGAAGCTTTCTTT

J gene: TRBJ2-7
V gene: TRBV5-1
D gene: .
clone size: .
CDR3 protein: CASSLRASDYEQYF
CDR3 DNA: TGCGCCAGCAGCTTGAGGGCTAGCGACTACGAGCAGTACTTC

J gene: TRBJ2-5
V gene: TRBV2
D gene: TRBD1
clone size: .
CDR3 protein: CASNSGGETQYF
CDR3 DNA: TGTGCCAGCAACTCAGGGGGAGAGACCCAGTACTTC

J gene: TRBJ2-5
V gene: TRBV7-3
D gene: TRBD2
clone size: .
CDR3 protein: CASSLGPSGQETQYF
CDR3 DNA: TGTGCCAGCAGCTTAGGGCCTAGCGGGCAAGAGACCCAGTACTTC

J gene: TRBJ2-1
V gene: TRBV7-3
D gene: .
clone size: .
CDR3 protein: CASSSWRVTGNEQFF
CDR3 DNA: TGTGCCAGCAGCTCCTGGAGGGTTACCGGCAATGAGCAGTTCTTC

J gene: TRBJ1-1
V gene: TRBV6-6
D gene: .
clone size: .
CDR3 protein: CASRRDTEAFF
CDR3 DNA: TGTGCCAGCAGGCGAGACACTGAAGCTTTCTTT

J gene: TRBJ1-2
V gene: TRBV7-9
D gene: .
clone size: once
CDR3 protein: CASSSDKELNYGYTF
CDR3 DNA: TGTGCCAGCAGCTCGGACAAAGAACTTAACTATGGCTACACCTTC

J gene: TRBJ1-4
V gene: TRBV11-2
D gene: .
clone size: once
CDR3 protein: CASSLDTQKLFF
CDR3 DNA: TGTGCCAGCAGCTTAGATACCCAGAAGCTGTTTTTT

J gene: TRBJ2-7
V gene: TRBV7-8
D gene: TRBD1
clone size: .
CDR3 protein: CASSFISGQGLGEQYF
CDR3 DNA: TGTGCCAGCAGCTTCATATCGGGACAGGGCCTGGGCGAGCAGTACTTC

J gene: TRBJ1-5
V gene: TRBV2
D gene: .
clone size: .
CDR3 protein: CASSESRALSNQPQHF
CDR3 DNA: TGTGCCAGCAGTGAAAGCAGGGCTCTTAGCAATCAGCCCCAGCATTTT

J gene: TRBJ1-2
V gene: TRBV27
D gene: TRBD1
clone size: few
CDR3 protein: CASSLVQGNYGYTF
CDR3 DNA: TGTGCCAGCAGTTTAGTACAGGGGAACTATGGCTACACCTTC

J gene: TRBJ2-7
V gene: TRBV6-5
D gene: .
clone size: .
CDR3 protein: CASSSPKGAPYEQYF
CDR3 DNA: TGTGCCAGCAGTTCCCCCAAGGGCGCCCCCTACGAGCAGTACTTC

J gene: TRBJ1-2
V gene: TRBV5-1
D gene: .
clone size: .
CDR3 protein: CASSQGNYGYTF
CDR3 DNA: TGCGCCAGCAGTCAGGGAAACTATGGCTACACCTTC

J gene: TRBJ1-5
V gene: TRBV30
D gene: .
clone size: .
CDR3 protein: CAWSARDFKKNAGQPQHF
CDR3 DNA: TGTGCCTGGAGTGCACGGGACTTTAAGAAGAACGCAGGTCAGCCCCAGCATTTT